This note documents a single T cell receptor (beta chain) sequence. Its antigen is unknown. This specimen belongs to a study of long-term antiretroviral therapy in people with HIV. Trimming left V 7 bases short and J 0 bases short, with 13 bases between. CDR3 length: 15 amino acids. Germline CDR1 reads SGHNT; CDR2 reads YENEEA. They ran version v3.0 of the immunoSEQ assay at survey level. This table comes from immunoSEQ multiplex PCR, and its TCRdb copy is limited to in-frame clones, with some not included. The sample contains approximately 29,000 clones, around 90% of which appear only once. Findings and limits, study-wide: Against controls, HIV repertoires showed narrower ranges of CDR3 length. Post-ART, diversity grew, though it stayed under transplant donor control levels.

Each HIV participant was treated in the United States. This clonotype was sampled from a woman in her forties with HIV. The V and J genes are TRBV11-3 and TRBJ1-3; no clear D gene. Sequences were derived from unsorted PBMCs, sampled 5 to 5.5 years after starting antiretroviral therapy. CDR3 protein: CASTSFTSSGNTIYF. The CDR3 nucleotides are TGTGCCAGCACGTCTTTTACCAGCTCTGGAAACACCATATATTTT.